The 30 T cell receptor beta chains reported below all come from one sample, sequenced in a study of naive and memory T cell subsets. The beta constant-region primer was an equimolar mix of two oligonucleotides covering TRBC1 and TRBC2. Four rounds of PCR amplified the ligated cDNA using nested alpha and beta constant-region primers plus SP2. A single record per CDR3 protein comes from TCRdb applying MiXCR to the UMI-ligation and nested PCR reads. The sample has tens of thousands of distinct CDR3 sequences, around 9% seen once. What was sequenced was naive CD8+ T cells from blood. The receptors originated from a human donor in good health.

This clonotype was detected a few times. The rearrangement uses TRBV4-1 and TRBJ2-1, with TRBD2 matching over 10 bases. The germline V gene has CDR1 MGHRA and CDR2 YSYEKL. Trimming took 3 bases from V and 0 from J; bases not matched to a gene: 2. This CDR3 region has 16 residues. The CDR3 loop reads CASSHPSGSSYNEQFF. The CDR3 region has the DNA TGCGCCAGCAGCCACCCTAGCGGGAGCTCCTACAATGAGCAGTTCTTC.

The table lists this clonotype with many counts. The genes are TRBV4-2 and TRBJ2-3; 7 bases agree with TRBD1. The CDR3 has 17 amino acids. Germline values: CDR1 LGHNA, CDR2 YNFKEQ. V trimming: 1 base; J trimming: 9 bases; junction bases outside the gene matches: 16. CDR3 nucleotide sequence: TGTGCCAGCAGCCAAGCCCCGAACTTAAGACAGGGACGGACGCAGTATTTT. It codes for CASSQAPNLRQGRTQYF.

The V call is TRBV7-8, the J call TRBJ1-2, with D possibly matching TRBD1 (5 bases). Germline V gene sequence: CDR1 SGHVS, CDR2 FQNEAQ. Trimming pared 4 bases from V and 6 bases from J, leaving 18 bases between. There are 15 residues in the CDR3. CDR3 protein: CASSSHGGDRDGYTF. The CDR3 DNA sequence: TGTGCCAGCAGCTCACATGGGGGGGATAGAGATGGCTACACCTTC.

This clonotype was recorded many times. V is TRBV5-1 and J is TRBJ2-7; possibly TRBD1 or TRBD2 for D (5 bases each). The CDR3 extends over 13 amino acids. Germline CDR1 SGHRS, CDR2 YFSETQ. Trimming took off 3 bases at V and 1 base at J, with 8 bases between the two ends. CDR3 in amino acids: CASSSEGSYEQYF. The CDR3 DNA reads as TGCGCCAGCAGCTCCGAGGGGTCCTACGAGCAGTACTTC.

This clonotype was seen a handful of times. The rearrangement uses TRBV10-3 and TRBJ2-7, with 8 bases fitting TRBD2. This CDR3 comprises 15 residues. Trimming took 4 bases from V and 1 from J; bases not matched to a gene: 6. The germline gives CDR1 ENHRY, CDR2 SYGVKD. The CDR3 here is CAISVGRGGSYEQYF. Written as DNA, the CDR3 is TGTGCCATCAGTGTGGGACGGGGGGGATCCTACGAGCAGTACTTC.

This clonotype was seen many times. V and J are TRBV4-3 and TRBJ2-1, with TRBD1 matching over 7 bases. In germline, CDR1 is LGHNA, CDR2 YSLEER. CDR3 length: 16 amino acids. Germline trimming cut 0 bases from V and 2 bases from J; bases unmatched to any gene: 4. CDR3 protein: CASSQDRQGTYNEQFF. The CDR3 nucleotides are TGCGCCAGCAGCCAAGATCGACAGGGAACCTACAATGAGCAGTTCTTC.

The gene calls are TRBV27 and TRBJ2-7; D uncertain. V dropped 2 bases and J dropped 8 bases, with 19 bases sitting between them. The CDR3 is made up of 15 amino acids. Germline V gene data show CDR1 as MNHEY and CDR2 as SMNVEV (reference sequence). The CDR3 DNA sequence: TGTGCCAGCAGTTTAAATCCCGGAAGCTCTAACAAGCAGTACTTC. It is translated as CASSLNPGSSNKQYF.

In its sample, this clonotype was seen many times. The CDR3, as DNA: TGCGCCAGCAGCCACCCCTTGGAGGGCCTGAACACTGAAGCTTTCTTT. Encoded protein: CASSHPLEGLNTEAFF. The V call is TRBV4-1, the J call TRBJ1-1; no definite D call. V was cut by 3 bases and J by 0 bases, with 14 bases left in between. The V gene's germline CDR1 is MGHRA and CDR2 YSYEKL. The CDR3 sequence is 16 residues long.

There are many counts of this clonotype. The chain is built from TRBV6-2 or TRBV6-3 and TRBJ1-5; 7 bases line up with TRBD1. V was clipped by 6 bases and J by 4 bases; unmatched bases: 15. CDR3 length: 17 amino acids. Germline V gene data show CDR1 as MNHEY and CDR2 as SVGEGT. The CDR3 reads CASSRYLSYRGNQPQHF. The CDR3, as DNA: TGTGCCAGCAGCCGTTACCTGTCGTACAGGGGAAATCAGCCCCAGCATTTT.

Many counts were recorded for this clonotype. The J gene is TRBJ2-4, the V gene TRBV29-1; no clear D. CDR3 length: 17 residues. Looked up from germline, CDR1 is SQVTM and CDR2 is ANQGSEA. The germline V and J ends were trimmed by 3 bases and 0 bases, with 18 bases remaining between them. The CDR3 here is CSVEGLPGGLAKNIQYF. The CDR3 DNA reads TGCAGCGTTGAGGGCCTCCCGGGCGGATTAGCCAAAAACATTCAGTACTTC.

This clonotype showed up just a few times. This sequence joins TRBV30 and TRBJ2-3, with no clear D. The CDR3 loop spans 14 amino acids. The V end lost 0 bases, the J end lost 3 bases, and 10 bases lay between the germline ends. Germline V gives CDR1 GTSNPN, CDR2 SVGIG (reference sequence). This chain's CDR3 is CAWSVQQRTDTQYF. As DNA, the CDR3 is TGTGCCTGGAGTGTGCAGCAGAGGACAGATACGCAGTATTTT. The complete variable domain, with remaining parts taken from reference TRBV30 and TRBJ2-3, reads SQTIHQWPATLVQPVGSPLSLECTVEGTSNPNLYWYRQAAGRGLQLLFYSVGIGQISSEVPQNLSASRPQDRQFILSSKKLLLSDSGFYLCAWSVQQRTDTQYFGPGTRLTVL.

This clonotype was detected only a few times. The rearrangement links TRBV6-5 to TRBJ2-6, with D hard to call. Trimming took 0 bases from V and 0 from J, leaving 9 bases between them. Germline V CDR1 and CDR2: MNHEY, SVGAGI. The CDR3 is 17 amino acids. Here the CDR3 DNA reads TGTGCCAGCAGTTACTCGGAGTTACCCTCTGGGGCCAACGTCCTGACTTTC. Its protein product is CASSYSELPSGANVLTF.

This clonotype was seen many times. The V and J genes are TRBV7-9 and TRBJ1-2, with 11 bases lining up with TRBD1. The germline gives CDR1 SEHNR, CDR2 FQNEAQ (reference sequence). The CDR3 extends over 14 amino acids. Trimming at V came to 5 bases and at J to 6 bases, leaving 5 bases not matched to a gene. The CDR3 loop is CASSTTGQGDGYTF. The CDR3 nucleotides read TGTGCCAGCAGCACGACGGGACAGGGGGATGGCTACACCTTC.

This clonotype was recorded at least ten times. The chain couples TRBV12-3 or TRBV12-4 to TRBJ2-2; D possibly uses TRBD1 or TRBD2 (5 bases each). Trimming removed 6 bases at V and 4 bases at J, with 18 bases between. This CDR3 comprises 16 residues. The CDR3 DNA reads TGTGCCAGCAGCCTCGGGACGCCGCGGAGCACCGGGGAGCTGTTTTTT. Protein: CASSLGTPRSTGELFF.

Only one count was recorded for this clonotype. The rearrangement uses TRBV7-9 and TRBJ2-7; TRBD1 matches at 8 bases. CDR1 is SEHNR and CDR2 is FQNEAQ in the germline V gene (reference sequence). After removal of 5 bases from V and 3 bases from J, the junction contained 12 bases not matched to a gene. This CDR3 region has 16 residues. CDR3 loop: CASSPDRGHFRYEQYF. In DNA, the CDR3 is TGTGCCAGCAGCCCCGACAGGGGACATTTCCGCTACGAGCAGTACTTC.

In this sample, this clonotype turned up many times. This chain links TRBV7-9 with TRBJ2-1, with D possibly being TRBD2 (5 bases). CDR3 length equals 15 residues. Germline lookup yields CDR1 SEHNR and CDR2 FQNEAQ (reference sequence). V dropped 1 base and J dropped 0 bases, with 7 bases sitting between them. The CDR3 reads CASSLGGFSYNEQFF. The CDR3 region has the DNA TGTGCCAGCAGCTTAGGCGGGTTCTCCTACAATGAGCAGTTCTTC.

This clonotype was picked up a small number of times. V and J are TRBV27 and TRBJ2-1; TRBD2 matches at 10 bases. J was trimmed by 4 bases and V by 4 bases; bases with no gene match: 7. Germline V CDR1 and CDR2: MNHEY, SMNVEV (reference sequence). CDR3 length: 16 amino acids. CDR3 bases: TGTGCCAGCAGTTCTGGAGGTAGCGGGAGGTACAATGAGCAGTTCTTC. Amino acid sequence: CASSSGGSGRYNEQFF.

The chain has TRBV2 and TRBJ2-7, with TRBD1 as a possible D gene (7 bases). CDR3 size: 14 residues. Between the trimmed V and J ends, which lost 1 base and 4 bases, there was a span of 11 bases. The germline V gene encodes CDR1 SNHLY and CDR2 FYNNEI. DNA for the CDR3: TGTGCCAGCAGTGAAGACGGGGGACAGTACGAGCAGTACTTC. Translated, it gives CASSEDGGQYEQYF.

The V call is TRBV4-1, the J call TRBJ1-5; TRBD1 might be the D (6 bases). This CDR3 has 16 amino acids. V was shortened by 5 bases and J by 2 bases, with 16 bases between the two germline ends. Per germline, CDR1 MGHRA and CDR2 YSYEKL. Here the CDR3 DNA reads TGCGCCAGCAGCTCCAGGACAGATGGGCGCAATCAGCCCCAGCATTTT. Its protein product is CASSSRTDGRNQPQHF.

The rearrangement uses TRBV5-1 and TRBJ1-1; D call uncertain. With 0 bases removed from V and 3 bases from J, the gap between germline ends came to 6 bases. Per germline, CDR1 SGHRS and CDR2 YFSETQ. CDR3 size: 13 residues. CDR3 DNA: TGCGCCAGCAGCTTGGCCGTTTACACTGAAGCTTTCTTT. As protein: CASSLAVYTEAFF.

The table lists this clonotype with many counts. The gene calls are TRBV10-3 and TRBJ2-7; a possible D gene is TRBD1 (5 bases). The CDR3 is 14 residues long. V was trimmed by 6 bases and J by 2 bases, leaving 14 bases between them. CDR1 is ENHRY, CDR2 SYGVKD, per germline. This chain's CDR3 is CAISAQGSTYEQYF. The CDR3, as DNA: TGTGCCATCAGCGCTCAGGGATCGACCTACGAGCAGTACTTC.

The V gene is TRBV29-1, the J gene TRBJ1-2; D is undetermined. There are 12 residues in the CDR3. Germline CDR1 and CDR2: SQVTM and ANQGSEA. The V end was cut by 4 bases, the J end by 6 bases, with 12 bases between. This chain's CDR3 is CSVVESGNGYTF. CDR3 nucleotide sequence: TGCAGCGTTGTAGAAAGTGGCAATGGCTACACCTTC.

This chain uses TRBV27 with TRBJ2-6; D gene uncertain. CDR1 is MNHEY and CDR2 is SMNVEV in the germline V gene (reference sequence). The CDR3 spans 14 residues. Trimming stripped 7 bases from V and 0 bases from J, with 7 bases between. The CDR3 reads CASTSPSGANVLTF. CDR3 bases: TGTGCCAGCACATCCCCCTCTGGGGCCAACGTCCTGACTTTC.

On this clonotype itself: A single base separates this from a much larger clone, so it may be a read error. This rearrangement joins TRBV20-1 to TRBJ2-1; D is possibly TRBD2 (5 bases). Per the germline V gene, CDR1 is DFQATT and CDR2 is SNEGSKA (reference sequence). This CDR3 comprises 14 residues. The CDR3 loop is CRASRGITYNEQFF. The DNA for the CDR3 is TGCAGAGCTAGTCGAGGGATCACCTACAATGAGCAGTTCTTC.

The table lists this clonotype with a few counts. The chain recombines TRBV6-5 with TRBJ2-6; a possible D gene is TRBD1 (6 bases). The germline V gene has CDR1 MNHEY and CDR2 SVGAGI. The CDR3 loop spans 16 amino acids. The V gene lost 5 bases and the J gene lost 0 bases, with 11 bases spanning the gap. CDR3 amino acids: CASSVAGDSGANVLTF. The CDR3 nucleotides are TGTGCCAGCAGTGTAGCAGGGGACTCTGGGGCCAACGTCCTGACTTTC.

CDR3 bases: TGTGCTAGTGGTAGTGACAATGAGCAGTTCTTC. Encoded protein: CASGSDNEQFF. V is TRBV12-5 and J is TRBJ2-1; D unresolved. Per germline, CDR1 LGHNT and CDR2 FRNRAP. The CDR3 spans 11 residues. The V gene lost 5 bases and the J gene lost 5 bases, with 4 bases spanning the gap.

At least ten counts were recorded for this clonotype. The chain employs TRBV2 and TRBJ2-7, with 7 bases that match TRBD2. Trimming at V came to 8 bases and at J to 5 bases, leaving 12 bases not matched to a gene. The germline CDR1 and CDR2 sequences are SNHLY and FYNNEI. The CDR3 contains 14 residues. CDR3 in amino acids: CASLNSGRADEQYF. The CDR3 DNA reads TGTGCCAGCCTAAATAGCGGGCGGGCTGACGAGCAGTACTTC.

There are a few counts of this clonotype. The J gene is TRBJ2-7, the V gene TRBV29-1; a possible D gene is TRBD1 (6 bases). This CDR3 region has 12 residues. V lost 6 bases and J 1 base, leaving 10 bases between the germline ends. Germline CDR1 is SQVTM and CDR2 is ANQGSEA. The chain's CDR3 is CSVGGQSYEQYF. DNA for the CDR3: TGCAGCGTGGGCGGACAGTCCTACGAGCAGTACTTC.

Only one count was recorded for this clonotype. V and J are TRBV7-9 and TRBJ2-5; D is ambiguous. The CDR3 runs 13 residues. Germline assignment: CDR1 SEHNR and CDR2 FQNEAQ (reference sequence). V lost 4 bases and J 5 bases, leaving 11 bases between the germline ends. The CDR3 here is CASSSRLAETQYF. The CDR3 DNA sequence: TGTGCCAGCAGCTCACGATTAGCTGAGACCCAGTACTTC.

This clonotype appeared many times. V usage is TRBV6-6 and J usage is TRBJ2-7; TRBD2 is a possible D gene (6 bases). CDR3 length: 14 amino acids. CDR1 and CDR2 (germline): MNHNY, SVGAGI (reference sequence). The germline V and J ends were trimmed by 6 bases and 8 bases, with 20 bases remaining between them. For the CDR3, the DNA is TGTGCCAGCAGCCGGGGATGGACGGAGGGGAAGCAGTACTTC. Its translation: CASSRGWTEGKQYF.